This T cell receptor (beta chain) comes out of a study of blood T cell repertoires in COVID-19. About the research overall: Collection of acute and convalescent COVID-19 samples took place in the United States, Italy and Spain. Sources were T cells, B-cell-depleted T cells, or PBMCs; the material itself was cDNA or gDNA.

As processed by the authors: From reference gene primer amplification, estimates of nucleated cell counts were derived. Method: immunoSEQ multiplex PCR; TCRdb's copy keeps in-frame clones and lacks some. Clone size and the V and J calls come from that table; the DNA yielded D and trimming. The sample carries about 160,000 clones, roughly 77% recorded once. This clone was observed a few times. Sequenced: peripheral blood. The TCR was taken from a human donor in a cohort sampled during active COVID-19.

The CDR3 nucleotides read TGTGCCAGTAAAACAGGGAACACTGAAGCTTTCTTT. Translating it yields CASKTGNTEAFF. The V call is TRBV19, the J call TRBJ1-1, with D tentatively TRBD1 (5 bases). Trimming removed 7 bases from V and 1 base from J, with 7 bases in between. The CDR3 loop spans 12 amino acids. Germline V gene data show CDR1 as LNHDA and CDR2 as SQIVND (reference sequence).